A single sample is the source of the 28 T cell receptor beta chains below, sequenced in a study of tumor-infiltrating lymphocytes in oesophageal squamous cell carcinoma. From the PCR reads, TCRdb called clonotypes with MiXCR, one entry per CDR3 protein. The repertoire holds more than 9,500 distinct CDR3 sequences, with roughly 54% as singletons. Material for sequencing was esophageal tumor tissue. The receptors were gathered from a female donor with esophageal squamous cell carcinoma.

This clonotype was found many times. The chain uses TRBV6-2 or TRBV6-3 and TRBJ1-5; D not resolved. The CDR3 contains 13 residues. Germline V CDR1 and CDR2: MNHEY, SVGEGT. The V gene lost 6 bases and the J gene lost 7 bases, with 13 bases spanning the gap. In DNA, the CDR3 is TGTGCCAGCAGCTACCTTTACGGCCAGCCCCAGCATTTT. Amino acid sequence: CASSYLYGQPQHF.

This clonotype was recorded a few times. The CDR3 bases are TGTGCCATCGGGACGGCCGGAAACACCATATATTTT. Protein: CAIGTAGNTIYF. The gene calls are TRBV10-3 and TRBJ1-3; TRBD1 is a possible D gene (5 bases). Germline CDR1 reads ENHRY; CDR2 reads SYGVKD. Trimming removed 8 bases from V and 4 bases from J, with 9 bases in between. CDR3 length equals 12 residues.

This chain joins TRBV6-1 and TRBJ2-7; possibly TRBD1 or TRBD2 for D (5 bases each). The J call could be wrong; TRBJ2-1 is a better fit for the DNA end. Germline CDR1 reads MNHNS; CDR2 reads SASEGT. This CDR3 spans 14 amino acids. The CDR3 loop is CASTGGTAYNEQFF. CDR3 coding DNA: TGTGCCAGCACCGGTGGGACGGCATACAATGAGCAGTTCTTC.

The chain couples TRBV6-8 to TRBJ2-3; D remains unclear. Germline V gene lookup returns CDR1 MNHGY and CDR2 SAAAGT. Trimming stripped 9 bases from V and 11 bases from J, with 15 bases between. The length of the CDR3 is 11 residues. The CDR3 here is CARPKTRRQYF. CDR3 in DNA: TGTGCCAGACCTAAGACCAGAAGGCAGTATTTT.

This clonotype was seen more than once but under ten times. The rearrangement joins TRBV7-3 to TRBJ2-6, with D perhaps matching TRBD1 or TRBD2 (7 bases each). This CDR3 spans 18 amino acids. The germline V gene encodes CDR1 SGHTA and CDR2 FQGTGA. V lost 1 base and J lost 0, with 13 bases in between. Written as DNA, the CDR3 is TGTGCCAGCAGCTTAAGTGTCAGGGGGGGCTCTGGGGCCAACGTCCTGACTTTC. It translates to CASSLSVRGGSGANVLTF. Full variable domain (outside the CDR3, taken from reference TRBV7-3 and TRBJ2-6): GAGVSQTPSNKVTEKGKYVELRCDPISGHTALYWYRQSLGQGPEFLIYFQGTGAADDSGLPNDRFFAVRPEGSVSTLKIQRTERGDSAVYLCASSLSVRGGSGANVLTFGAGSRLTVL.

There are many counts of this clonotype. This may stem from a read error, because a much larger clone lies one nucleotide away. V is TRBV12-5 and J is TRBJ2-3, with a tentative D call TRBD2 (5 bases). The ends were cut back, 2 bases at V and 14 bases at J, with 11 bases in the middle. The CDR3 totals 11 residues. Per germline, CDR1 LGHNT and CDR2 FRNRAP. CDR3 in DNA: TGTGCTAGTGGTTTGTCTGGGGAGCTGTATTTT. The encoded protein is CASGLSGELYF.

This clonotype was detected a few times. The genes are TRBV7-2 and TRBJ2-5, with 11 bases aligning to TRBD2. The CDR3 covers 15 residues. The junction had 0 bases not matched to a gene; V was cut back by 1 base and J by 2 bases. CDR1 and CDR2 (germline): SGHTA, FQGNSA. The CDR3 sequence is CASSLVAGGQETQYF. Here the CDR3 DNA reads TGTGCCAGCAGCTTAGTAGCGGGAGGGCAAGAGACCCAGTACTTC.

The chain couples TRBV7-2 to TRBJ1-1, with 9 bases that match TRBD1. There are 15 residues in the CDR3. CDR1 is SGHTA and CDR2 is FQGNSA in the germline V gene. Unmatched junction bases numbered 8, after V lost 5 bases and J lost 4 bases. CDR3 nucleotide sequence: TGTGCCAGCAGCACTCAGACAGGGGGAGGCACTGAAGCTTTCTTT. The encoded protein is CASSTQTGGGTEAFF.

This rearrangement joins TRBV6-8 to TRBJ2-5, with 8 bases that match TRBD1. TRBJ2-1 matches the DNA end more closely, so the J call is doubtful. The CDR3 covers 16 residues. Germline V gene data show CDR1 as MNHGY and CDR2 as SAAAGT. DNA of the CDR3: TGTGCCAGCAGTTTGACTCAGGGGGCCTCCTACAATGAGCAGTTCTTC. As protein: CASSLTQGASYNEQFF.

The V and J genes are TRBV7-3 and TRBJ2-3; D possibly corresponds to TRBD2 (6 bases). The CDR3 is made up of 15 amino acids. Trimming removed 4 bases from V and 4 bases from J, with 15 bases in between. Germline values: CDR1 SGHTA, CDR2 FQGTGA. CDR3 sequence reads: CASSSTGGIADTQYF. The CDR3 nucleotides are TGTGCCAGCAGCTCGACCGGGGGTATTGCAGATACGCAGTATTTT.

This chain links TRBV7-3 with TRBJ2-3; a weak D match, TRBD2 (5 bases). The end of the DNA fits TRBJ2-5 better, so the J call may be wrong. CDR3 length: 12 residues. Per the germline V gene, CDR1 is SGHTA and CDR2 is FQGTGA. As DNA, the CDR3 is TGTGCCAGCAGCATCGGAGGCGAGACCCAGTACTTC. Translated: CASSIGGETQYF.

The V call is TRBV28, the J call TRBJ2-7, with 8 bases matching TRBD1. Germline CDR1 MDHEN, CDR2 SYDVKM. This CDR3 is built from 14 residues. V gave up 6 bases and J gave up 1 base; unmatched junction bases: 5. The CDR3 DNA follows: TGTGCCAGCAGGGGGACAGGAGAATCCTACGAGCAGTACTTC. Its protein product is CASRGTGESYEQYF.

The rearrangement uses TRBV7-6 and TRBJ2-3; 8 nucleotides match TRBD2. V shed 5 bases, J shed 0 bases, and the junction held 10 bases outside the gene matches. The V gene's germline CDR1 is SGHVS and CDR2 FNYEAQ. The CDR3 runs 17 residues. As DNA, the CDR3 is TGTGCCAGCAGCCCCGTAGTTGCGGGAGGAAGCACAGATACGCAGTATTTT. This sequence encodes CASSPVVAGGSTDTQYF.

The gene calls are TRBV2 and TRBJ2-1, with a possible D match to TRBD1 (6 bases). The end of the DNA fits TRBJ2-5 better, so the J call may be wrong. This CDR3 is 14 amino acids long. Germline V gene sequence: CDR1 SNHLY, CDR2 FYNNEI. CDR3 sequence (DNA): TGTGCCAGCAGTGAAGGGACAGAACAAGAGACCCAGTACTTC. Encoded protein: CASSEGTEQETQYF.

In this sample, this clonotype turned up a few times. The rearrangement uses TRBV2 and TRBJ1-1; 9 nucleotides align to TRBD1. Trimming took 6 bases from V and 3 from J; bases not matched to a gene: 5. This CDR3 comprises 14 residues. Looked up from germline, CDR1 is SNHLY and CDR2 is FYNNEI. The DNA for the CDR3 is TGTGCCAGCAGACTACAGGGGGCGGACACTGAAGCTTTCTTT. Residues: CASRLQGADTEAFF.

On this clonotype itself: Given the absence of the conserved phenylalanine or tryptophan at the CDR3 end, a read error is likely. The DNA is left out, because the CDR3 cannot be placed on it with certainty; the CDR3 is given as TCRdb lists it. The J gene is TRBJ2-7, the V gene TRBV5-3; TRBD1, the D gene given by the table, was not confirmed from the DNA. TRBV5-3 is noted as an ORF with a role that remains uncertain. The CDR3 has 10 amino acids, counting both end residues. This CDR3 is CASSFSPPGQ.

This clonotype was seen a single time. This chain joins TRBV7-9 and TRBJ2-3; D is perhaps TRBD1 (6 bases). The J call is in doubt because the DNA end fits TRBJ2-5 better. CDR1 is SEHNR, CDR2 FQNEAQ, per germline (reference sequence). CDR3 length: 12 residues. The CDR3 DNA reads as TGTGCCAGCAGCCCAGGGGTGCAGACCCAGTACTTC. Protein sequence: CASSPGVQTQYF.

This rearrangement joins TRBV7-3 to TRBJ2-1; 7 bases map to TRBD2. From germline, CDR1 is SGHTA and CDR2 FQGTGA. V gave up 6 bases and J gave up 5 bases; unmatched junction bases: 7. The CDR3 consists of 14 residues. The CDR3 region has the DNA TGTGCCAGCAGAACGAGCGGGACTAACAATGAGCAGTTCTTC. This gives the protein CASRTSGTNNEQFF.

The rearrangement joins TRBV11-2 to TRBJ2-2; 13 bases align to TRBD2. V trimming: 5 bases; J trimming: 4 bases; junction bases outside the gene matches: 10. The CDR3 spans 18 residues. CDR1 is SGHAT, CDR2 FQNNGV, per germline. The CDR3 protein is CASSITSGRAYSTGELFF. The DNA for the CDR3 is TGTGCCAGCAGCATTACTAGCGGGAGGGCTTATAGCACCGGGGAGCTGTTTTTT.

The chain combines TRBV7-2 with TRBJ2-1; the match to TRBD1 covers 11 bases. V was pared by 5 bases and J by 7 bases, with 7 bases of the junction left unmatched. Germline V gives CDR1 SGHTA, CDR2 FQGNSA. The CDR3 has 15 amino acids. The CDR3 reads CASSLAGQGVNEQFF. DNA for the CDR3: TGTGCCAGCAGCCTCGCGGGACAGGGGGTAAATGAGCAGTTCTTC.

The sample holds many counts of this clonotype. V gene TRBV19 combines with J gene TRBJ1-3; D perhaps matches TRBD1 (5 bases). This CDR3 is built from 17 residues. CDR1 is LNHDA, CDR2 SQIVND, per germline (reference sequence). V was cut by 5 bases and J by 0 bases, with 17 bases left in between. The CDR3 coding sequence is TGTGCCAGTAGTCTATCGGGACTTTCCCTCTCTGGAAACACCATATATTTT. This sequence encodes CASSLSGLSLSGNTIYF.

The chain has TRBV5-6 and TRBJ2-3; TRBD1 agrees at 7 bases. Judging by the DNA end, TRBJ2-7 fits better; the J call may be wrong. Looked up from germline, CDR1 is SGHDT and CDR2 is YYEEEE. The CDR3 totals 16 residues. CDR3 residues: CASSSYRDSSSYEQYF. CDR3 in DNA: TGTGCCAGCAGCAGTTACCGGGACAGCTCCTCCTACGAGCAGTACTTC.

This clonotype was observed many times. This rearrangement joins TRBV2 to TRBJ2-6; D is perhaps TRBD2 (7 bases). The CDR3 contains 15 residues. V was trimmed by 10 bases and J by 2 bases, leaving 15 bases between them. Germline assignment: CDR1 SNHLY and CDR2 FYNNEI. CDR3 sequence (DNA): TGTGCCACGGGACGGGGGGCTCCTGGGGCCAACGTCCTGACTTTC. It translates to CATGRGAPGANVLTF.

This clonotype was recorded once. This chain joins TRBV12-3 or TRBV12-4 and TRBJ2-6; D remains ambiguous. This CDR3 has 15 amino acids. V lost 3 bases, J lost 0 bases, and 6 bases lay in between. The DNA of the CDR3 is TGTGCCAGCAGTTTGACGTTCTCTGGGGCCAACGTCCTGACTTTC. Translation: CASSLTFSGANVLTF.

The chain uses TRBV10-2 and TRBJ2-3, with D perhaps being TRBD1 or TRBD2 (5 bases each). There are 13 residues in the CDR3. With 5 bases removed from V and 6 bases from J, the gap between germline ends came to 12 bases. Germline CDR1 WSHSY, CDR2 SAAADI. CDR3 in amino acids: CASSRDPADTQYF. The CDR3 DNA reads as TGCGCCAGCAGTAGGGACCCTGCGGATACGCAGTATTTT.

V gene TRBV7-2 combines with J gene TRBJ1-2; D gene unclear. The CDR3 is made up of 13 amino acids. Trimming pared 0 bases from V and 5 bases from J, leaving 7 bases between. CDR1 SGHTA and CDR2 FQGNSA come from the germline V gene. CDR3 protein: CASSLAGPYGYTF. The CDR3 DNA reads as TGTGCCAGCAGCTTAGCTGGACCATATGGCTACACCTTC.

This clonotype was recorded many times. It may be a read error: a sequence one base away is much more abundant. The chain carries TRBV5-4 and TRBJ2-1; possibly TRBD1 or TRBD2 for D (6 bases each). The assigned J gene may be wrong: the sequence end matches TRBJ2-7 better. CDR3 length: 18 residues. Germline loops: CDR1 SGHNT, CDR2 YYREEE (reference sequence). The CDR3 DNA reads TGTGCCAGCAGCATATCCTTCGGAGGGGGGCGCTCCTACAATGAGCAGTACTTC. Protein sequence: CASSISFGGGRSYNEQYF.

The chain joins TRBV7-2 to TRBJ2-5; TRBD1 is a possible D gene (6 bases). The DNA matches TRBJ2-1 better at its end, which makes the J call doubtful. The CDR3 length is 13 residues. Per the germline V gene, CDR1 is SGHTA and CDR2 is FQGNSA. The CDR3 protein is CASSLSKGDEQFF. CDR3 nucleotide sequence: TGTGCCAGCAGCTTGTCCAAGGGGGATGAGCAGTTCTTC.